This T cell receptor beta chain was captured by sequencing in a study of cytomegalovirus exposure and HLA in healthy donors. Findings of the study overall: It was taken for granted in presence/absence analyses that sequencing depth across donors was roughly uniform.

With 60 Vbeta and 13 Jbeta primers, the PCR was carried out. Profiled with immunoSEQ multiplex PCR; TCRdb holds only in-frame clones, not every one. Found here are about 89,000 clones, 60% to 80% of them singletons; the top ten hold roughly 3.6%. The CDR3 covers 15 residues. The V gene lost 5 bases and the J gene lost 7 bases, with 20 bases spanning the gap. Germline CDR1 reads SGHVS; CDR2 reads FQNEAQ. As concerns this clone: Its specificity is unknown.

What was sequenced was PBMCs. The chain combines TRBV7-8 with TRBJ1-2; D uncertain. The receptor's source is a man aged 25 to 40 in good health and CMV-seronegative. The CDR3 nucleotides are TGTGCCAGCAGCCCTCACGAGGTGGAGGTTGGTGGCTACACCTTC. Protein product: CASSPHEVEVGGYTF.